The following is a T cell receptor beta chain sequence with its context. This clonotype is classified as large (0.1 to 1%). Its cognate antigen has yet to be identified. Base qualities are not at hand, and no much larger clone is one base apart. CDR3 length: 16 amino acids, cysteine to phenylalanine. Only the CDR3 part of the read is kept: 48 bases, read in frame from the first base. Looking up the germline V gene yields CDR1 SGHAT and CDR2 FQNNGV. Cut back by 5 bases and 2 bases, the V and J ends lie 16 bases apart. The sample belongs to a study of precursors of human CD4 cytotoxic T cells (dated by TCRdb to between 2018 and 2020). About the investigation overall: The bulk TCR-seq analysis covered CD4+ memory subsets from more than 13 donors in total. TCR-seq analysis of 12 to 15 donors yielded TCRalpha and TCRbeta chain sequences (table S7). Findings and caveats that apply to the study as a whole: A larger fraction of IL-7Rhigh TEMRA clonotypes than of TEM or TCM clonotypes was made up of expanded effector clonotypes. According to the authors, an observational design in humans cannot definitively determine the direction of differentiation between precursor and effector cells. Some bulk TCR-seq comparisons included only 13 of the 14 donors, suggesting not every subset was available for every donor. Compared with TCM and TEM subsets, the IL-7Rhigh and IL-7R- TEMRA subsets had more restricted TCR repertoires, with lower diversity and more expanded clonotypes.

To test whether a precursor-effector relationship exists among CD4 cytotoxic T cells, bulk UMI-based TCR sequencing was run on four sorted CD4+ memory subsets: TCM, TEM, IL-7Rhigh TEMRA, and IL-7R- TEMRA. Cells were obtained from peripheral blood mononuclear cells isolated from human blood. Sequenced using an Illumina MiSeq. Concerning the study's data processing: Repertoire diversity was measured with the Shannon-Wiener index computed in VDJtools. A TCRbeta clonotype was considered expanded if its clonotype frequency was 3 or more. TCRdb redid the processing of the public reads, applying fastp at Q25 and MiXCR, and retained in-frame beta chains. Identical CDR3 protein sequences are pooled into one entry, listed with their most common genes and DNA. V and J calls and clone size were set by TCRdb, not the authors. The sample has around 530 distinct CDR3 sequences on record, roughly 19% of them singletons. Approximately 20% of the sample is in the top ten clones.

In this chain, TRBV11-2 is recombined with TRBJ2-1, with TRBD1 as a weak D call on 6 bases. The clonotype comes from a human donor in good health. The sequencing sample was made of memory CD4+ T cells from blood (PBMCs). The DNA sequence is TGTGCCAGCAGCCTGCGGCAGGGGATCCCCTACAATGAGCAGTTCTTC. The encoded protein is CASSLRQGIPYNEQFF.